These T cell receptor beta chains were read from a single sample in a study of cytomegalovirus exposure and HLA in healthy donors. The protocol was immunoSEQ multiplex PCR, while the TCRdb copy is restricted to in-frame clones and leaves out a portion. The sample consists of about 170,000 clones, approximately 84% of them appearing once. The sequencing sample was made of PBMCs. Every receptor here comes from a woman aged 50 to 60 in good health and CMV-seropositive. Each CDR3 is given with its conserved first and last residue. Fields, in order: V gene, clone size, J gene, D gene, CDR3 protein, CDR3 DNA. The D gene is left open where the match is weak. Clone size is given for some rows only: seen once, a few or many times, or a class if the clone is expanded.

v_gene: TRBV5-4; abundance: -; j_gene: TRBJ1-4; d_gene: -; CDR3aa: CASSQGQSATNEKLFF; CDR3nt: TGTGCCAGCAGCCAAGGACAGTCTGCAACTAATGAAAAACTGTTTTTT
v_gene: TRBV5-1; abundance: -; j_gene: TRBJ2-7; d_gene: TRBD2; CDR3aa: CASMGLASYEQYF; CDR3nt: TGCGCCAGCATGGGACTAGCGTCCTACGAGCAGTACTTC
v_gene: TRBV4-3; abundance: -; j_gene: TRBJ2-1; d_gene: -; CDR3aa: CASSQGRPTAGYNEQFF; CDR3nt: TGCGCCAGCAGCCAAGGGAGGCCTACCGCGGGCTACAATGAGCAGTTCTTC
v_gene: TRBV6-1; abundance: medium-sized; j_gene: TRBJ1-1; d_gene: TRBD1; CDR3aa: CASRVGQPNTEAFF; CDR3nt: TGTGCCAGCAGGGTGGGACAGCCGAACACTGAAGCTTTCTTT
v_gene: TRBV5-1; abundance: -; j_gene: TRBJ2-3; d_gene: TRBD2; CDR3aa: CASSLPGTSGRADTQYF; CDR3nt: TGCGCCAGCAGCTTGCCCGGGACTAGCGGGAGGGCAGATACGCAGTATTTT
v_gene: TRBV7-2; abundance: -; j_gene: TRBJ2-7; d_gene: -; CDR3aa: CASSLAGGSYEQYF; CDR3nt: TGTGCCAGCAGCTTAGCGGGAGGCTCCTACGAGCAGTACTTC
v_gene: TRBV30; abundance: -; j_gene: TRBJ1-2; d_gene: TRBD1; CDR3aa: CAWDRGSNYGYTF; CDR3nt: TGTGCCTGGGACAGGGGCTCTAACTATGGCTACACCTTC
v_gene: TRBV9; abundance: -; j_gene: TRBJ1-2; d_gene: -; CDR3aa: CASSVEGRGNYGYTF; CDR3nt: TGTGCCAGCAGCGTAGAAGGCAGGGGCAACTATGGCTACACCTTC
v_gene: TRBV6-1; abundance: -; j_gene: TRBJ2-2; d_gene: -; CDR3aa: CASSGGWGTGELFF; CDR3nt: TGTGCCAGCAGCGGAGGGTGGGGGACCGGGGAGCTGTTTTTT
v_gene: TRBV30; abundance: -; j_gene: TRBJ2-3; d_gene: -; CDR3aa: CAWRRGYSSTDTQYF; CDR3nt: TGTGCCTGGAGGAGGGGGTATTCTAGCACAGATACGCAGTATTTT
v_gene: TRBV5-6; abundance: -; j_gene: TRBJ2-7; d_gene: -; CDR3aa: CASSPLLQGRNEQYF; CDR3nt: TGTGCCAGCAGCCCCCTACTGCAGGGTAGGAACGAGCAGTACTTC
v_gene: TRBV11-2; abundance: few; j_gene: TRBJ2-1; d_gene: TRBD2; CDR3aa: CSCASGSYNEQFF; CDR3nt: TGTTCCTGCGCTAGCGGGAGTTATAATGAGCAGTTCTTC
v_gene: TRBV11-3; abundance: -; j_gene: TRBJ2-7; d_gene: -; CDR3aa: CASSGGGAGSGEQYF; CDR3nt: TGTGCCAGCAGCGGGGGGGGCGCGGGTTCGGGCGAGCAGTACTTC
v_gene: TRBV30; abundance: -; j_gene: TRBJ2-7; d_gene: -; CDR3aa: CAWRRGRSYEQYF; CDR3nt: TGTGCCTGGCGCCGGGGAAGATCCTACGAGCAGTACTTC
v_gene: TRBV7-3; abundance: -; j_gene: TRBJ2-2; d_gene: -; CDR3aa: CASSLSRDTGELFF; CDR3nt: TGTGCCAGCAGCTTATCTCGAGACACCGGGGAGCTGTTTTTT
v_gene: TRBV7-9; abundance: -; j_gene: TRBJ2-7; d_gene: -; CDR3aa: CASSLQGLPGYEQYF; CDR3nt: TGTGCCAGCAGCTTACAGGGGCTACCGGGGTACGAGCAGTACTTC
v_gene: TRBV4-2; abundance: -; j_gene: TRBJ2-7; d_gene: TRBD2; CDR3aa: CASSQTWGGVYTHEQYF; CDR3nt: TGTGCCAGCAGCCAAACCTGGGGGGGGGTCTATACCCACGAGCAGTACTTC
v_gene: TRBV4-3; abundance: -; j_gene: TRBJ1-2; d_gene: -; CDR3aa: CASSRNTGTNYGYTF; CDR3nt: TGCGCCAGCAGCCGGAATACAGGAACTAACTATGGCTACACCTTC
v_gene: TRBV5-6; abundance: -; j_gene: TRBJ1-4; d_gene: TRBD1; CDR3aa: CASSPTGGRTNEKLFF; CDR3nt: TGTGCCAGCAGCCCGACAGGGGGCAGGACTAATGAAAAACTGTTTTTT
v_gene: TRBV5-4; abundance: -; j_gene: TRBJ2-2; d_gene: TRBD2; CDR3aa: CASSPGGAGGRGTGELFF; CDR3nt: TGTGCCAGCAGCCCTGGTGGAGCGGGGGGGCGAGGGACCGGGGAGCTGTTTTTT
v_gene: TRBV14; abundance: -; j_gene: TRBJ1-1; d_gene: TRBD1; CDR3aa: CASSQEHDRGYDTEAFF; CDR3nt: TGTGCCAGCAGCCAAGAGCATGACAGGGGCTATGACACTGAAGCTTTCTTT
v_gene: TRBV5-5; abundance: -; j_gene: TRBJ1-2; d_gene: -; CDR3aa: CASSLEGKRTTPLNYGYTF; CDR3nt: TGTGCCAGCAGCTTGGAGGGCAAAAGGACAACGCCTCTTAACTATGGCTACACCTTC
v_gene: TRBV10-3; abundance: once; j_gene: TRBJ2-3; d_gene: TRBD2; CDR3aa: CAIRASGTSTDTQYF; CDR3nt: TGTGCCATCAGAGCTAGCGGGACCAGCACAGATACGCAGTATTTT
v_gene: TRBV28; abundance: once; j_gene: TRBJ1-5; d_gene: -; CDR3aa: CASSISNQPQHF; CDR3nt: TGTGCCAGCAGCATTAGCAATCAGCCCCAGCATTTT
v_gene: TRBV30; abundance: -; j_gene: TRBJ1-5; d_gene: TRBD1; CDR3aa: CAWRGQGINQPQHF; CDR3nt: TGTGCCTGGAGGGGACAGGGGATCAATCAGCCCCAGCATTTT
v_gene: TRBV28; abundance: -; j_gene: TRBJ1-1; d_gene: -; CDR3aa: CAVHGRGNTEAFF; CDR3nt: TGTGCCGTCCATGGCAGGGGCAACACTGAAGCTTTCTTT
v_gene: TRBV2; abundance: -; j_gene: TRBJ2-1; d_gene: TRBD2; CDR3aa: CASSHAPASGYNEQFF; CDR3nt: TGTGCCAGCAGTCACGCCCCGGCTAGCGGCTACAATGAGCAGTTCTTC
v_gene: TRBV7-2; abundance: -; j_gene: TRBJ1-2; d_gene: -; CDR3aa: CASSQTGPYGYTF; CDR3nt: TGTGCCAGCAGCCAGACAGGTCCCTATGGCTACACCTTC
v_gene: TRBV27; abundance: -; j_gene: TRBJ2-7; d_gene: -; CDR3aa: CASSLTGFPYEQYF; CDR3nt: TGTGCCAGCAGTCTAACAGGGTTCCCCTACGAGCAGTACTTC
v_gene: TRBV7-2; abundance: once; j_gene: TRBJ2-1; d_gene: TRBD2; CDR3aa: CASSLVAGDNEQFF; CDR3nt: TGTGCCAGCAGCTTAGTAGCGGGAGACAATGAGCAGTTCTTC
v_gene: TRBV19; abundance: -; j_gene: TRBJ2-2; d_gene: -; CDR3aa: CASSVQAGGELFF; CDR3nt: TGTGCCAGTAGTGTCCAGGCGGGCGGGGAGCTGTTTTTT
v_gene: TRBV19; abundance: -; j_gene: TRBJ2-7; d_gene: TRBD1; CDR3aa: CASSWTGLHEQYF; CDR3nt: TGTGCCAGTAGTTGGACAGGGTTGCACGAGCAGTACTTC
v_gene: TRBV7-9; abundance: -; j_gene: TRBJ1-1; d_gene: TRBD1; CDR3aa: CASSLPGQGYTEAFF; CDR3nt: TGTGCCAGCAGCTTACCGGGACAGGGGTACACTGAAGCTTTCTTT
v_gene: TRBV4-1; abundance: -; j_gene: TRBJ2-7; d_gene: TRBD2; CDR3aa: CASSQDPGRGNHEQYF; CDR3nt: TGCGCCAGCAGCCAAGACCCTGGGAGGGGCAATCACGAGCAGTACTTC
v_gene: TRBV19; abundance: -; j_gene: TRBJ2-5; d_gene: -; CDR3aa: CASSMVGAGETQYF; CDR3nt: TGTGCCAGTAGTATGGTGGGCGCGGGGGAGACCCAGTACTTC
v_gene: TRBV6-5; abundance: -; j_gene: TRBJ2-1; d_gene: TRBD2; CDR3aa: CASSTSGGGHNEQFF; CDR3nt: TGTGCCAGCAGTACTAGCGGGGGGGGGCACAATGAGCAGTTCTTC
v_gene: TRBV10-3; abundance: -; j_gene: TRBJ2-3; d_gene: TRBD2; CDR3aa: CAISEGRKAGGSADTQYF; CDR3nt: TGTGCCATCAGTGAGGGGCGGAAAGCGGGGGGCTCTGCAGATACGCAGTATTTT
v_gene: TRBV20-1; abundance: -; j_gene: TRBJ2-3; d_gene: -; CDR3aa: CSARATDTQYF; CDR3nt: TGCAGTGCTAGGGCTACAGATACGCAGTATTTT
v_gene: TRBV5-4; abundance: -; j_gene: TRBJ2-5; d_gene: TRBD1; CDR3aa: CASSSDPDRALQETQYF; CDR3nt: TGTGCCAGCAGCTCGGACCCAGACAGGGCGCTACAAGAGACCCAGTACTTC
v_gene: TRBV4-1; abundance: -; j_gene: TRBJ1-3; d_gene: -; CDR3aa: CASSQGRGQRGNTIYF; CDR3nt: TGCGCCAGCAGCCAAGGAAGGGGCCAGCGTGGAAACACCATATATTTT
v_gene: TRBV2; abundance: -; j_gene: TRBJ1-6; d_gene: -; CDR3aa: CASSGPQGGSPLHF; CDR3nt: TGTGCCAGCAGTGGACCCCAGGGAGGTTCACCCCTCCACTTT
v_gene: TRBV5-6; abundance: -; j_gene: TRBJ1-4; d_gene: -; CDR3aa: CASSLGRATTNEKLFF; CDR3nt: TGTGCCAGCAGCTTGGGCAGGGCCACAACTAATGAAAAACTGTTTTTT
v_gene: TRBV4-3; abundance: few; j_gene: TRBJ2-1; d_gene: -; CDR3aa: CASSQDSVSYNEQFF; CDR3nt: TGCGCCAGCAGCCAAGATAGCGTGTCCTACAATGAGCAGTTCTTC
v_gene: TRBV5-4; abundance: -; j_gene: TRBJ2-5; d_gene: TRBD2; CDR3aa: CASSSSFRGVQETQYF; CDR3nt: TGTGCCAGCAGCTCCTCTTTTCGGGGGGTCCAAGAGACCCAGTACTTC
v_gene: TRBV11-2; abundance: once; j_gene: TRBJ1-3; d_gene: TRBD1; CDR3aa: CASSPRQGRGLSGNTIYF; CDR3nt: TGTGCCAGCAGCCCCAGACAGGGAAGGGGCCTCTCTGGAAACACCATATATTTT
v_gene: TRBV5-4; abundance: -; j_gene: TRBJ1-1; d_gene: TRBD1; CDR3aa: CASSRPQGDTEAFF; CDR3nt: TGTGCCAGCAGCCGACCTCAGGGGGACACTGAAGCTTTCTTT
v_gene: TRBV30; abundance: -; j_gene: TRBJ2-6; d_gene: -; CDR3aa: CAWRGLGSGANVLTF; CDR3nt: TGTGCCTGGAGGGGCTTGGGCTCTGGGGCCAACGTCCTGACTTTC
v_gene: TRBV27; abundance: -; j_gene: TRBJ1-5; d_gene: TRBD1; CDR3aa: CASSFTGDNQPQHF; CDR3nt: TGTGCCAGCAGTTTTACAGGGGACAATCAGCCCCAGCATTTT